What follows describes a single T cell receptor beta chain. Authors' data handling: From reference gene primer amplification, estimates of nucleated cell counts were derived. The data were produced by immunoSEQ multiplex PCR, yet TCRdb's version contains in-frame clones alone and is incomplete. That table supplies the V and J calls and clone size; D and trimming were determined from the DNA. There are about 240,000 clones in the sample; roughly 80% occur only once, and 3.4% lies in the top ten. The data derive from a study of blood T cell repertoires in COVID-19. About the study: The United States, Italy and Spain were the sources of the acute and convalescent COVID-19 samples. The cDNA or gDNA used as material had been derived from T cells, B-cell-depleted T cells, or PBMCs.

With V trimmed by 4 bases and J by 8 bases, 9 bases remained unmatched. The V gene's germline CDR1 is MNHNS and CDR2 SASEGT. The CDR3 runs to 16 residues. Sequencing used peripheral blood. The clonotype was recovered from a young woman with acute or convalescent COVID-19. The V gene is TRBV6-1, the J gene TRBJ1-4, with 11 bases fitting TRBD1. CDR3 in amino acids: CASSAGTGGYGEKLFF. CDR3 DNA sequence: TGTGCCAGCAGTGCCGGGACAGGGGGTTACGGAGAAAAACTGTTTTTT.